This paragraph covers one T cell receptor (beta chain) sequence. Its cognate antigen is unknown. The data were obtained in a study of cytomegalovirus exposure and HLA in healthy donors. At the level of the study: The same platform as the approximately 700 first-cohort repertoires was used for the 120 validation repertoires, a later analysis reported. Study-level results: The study designated 150 or so TCR beta chains cytomegalovirus-associated.

The data were produced by immunoSEQ multiplex PCR, yet TCRdb's version contains in-frame clones alone and is incomplete. The table has 140,000 to 150,000 clones, about 95% seen once. The donors were in the roughly 130-subject validation cohort, distinct from the approximately 700-subject first cohort. The CDR3 totals 16 residues. Germline CDR1 is SGHVS and CDR2 is FQNEAQ. Losses at the gene ends were 3 bases for V and 2 bases for J; bases not matched to a gene: 2. The sequencing sample was made of PBMCs. This TCR was recovered from a man aged 18 to 35 in good health and CMV-seropositive. The genes are TRBV7-8 and TRBJ2-1; TRBD2 matches 12 bases. The DNA of the CDR3 is TGTGCCAGCAGCTTCCGACTAGCGGGAGCCTACAATGAGCAGTTCTTC. Its protein is CASSFRLAGAYNEQFF.